Listed below are T cell receptor beta chains from one sample, sequenced in a study of graft-versus-host responses after intestinal transplantation. TCRdb's table, derived via immunoSEQ multiplex PCR, lists solely in-frame clones and lacks some. The repertoire holds over 20,000 clones, under 45% seen once, with 0.66% in the top ten. The sequencing here drew on alloreactive CD4+ T cells from a mixed lymphocyte reaction culture, taken before intestinal transplant. These receptors all stem from a human patient who received an intestinal transplant. CDR3s include the opening cysteine and the closing phenylalanine or tryptophan. The order of the fields is clone size, J gene, V gene, D gene, CDR3 protein, CDR3 DNA. A D gene is named only where the DNA matches it firmly. Rows may omit the clone size; those that give it use once, few, many or a size class.

>.|TRBJ2-4|TRBV7-7|.
CASSASRGNIQYF
TGTGCCAGTAGTGCATCAAGAGGGAACATTCAGTACTTC
>few|TRBJ1-6|TRBV30|.
CAWTLNNSPLHF
TGTGCCTGGACGCTAAATAATTCACCCCTCCACTTT
>medium-sized|TRBJ1-2|TRBV6-1|TRBD1
CASSERYGTAYGYTF
TGTGCCAGCAGTGAAAGGTACGGGACAGCCTATGGCTACACCTTC
>.|TRBJ1-6|TRBV27|TRBD1
CASSSLGQGAYNSPLHF
TGTGCCAGCAGTTCCCTTGGACAGGGCGCCTATAATTCACCCCTCCACTTT
>.|TRBJ2-3|TRBV15|TRBD2
CATSRGGTSPDTQYF
TGTGCCACCAGCAGAGGTGGGACTAGCCCAGATACGCAGTATTTT
>few|TRBJ1-1|TRBV20-1|.
CSAKGGTEAFF
TGCAGTGCTAAAGGGGGCACTGAAGCTTTCTTT
>.|TRBJ1-2|TRBV4-2|TRBD1
CASSKTGPLSNYGYTF
TGTGCCAGCAGCAAGACAGGGCCACTATCCAACTATGGCTACACCTTC
>medium-sized|TRBJ1-3|TRBV19|.
CASTFSGNTIYF
TGTGCCAGTACGTTCTCTGGAAACACCATATATTTT
>.|TRBJ2-1|TRBV4-1|.
CASSQAQGTYNEQFF
TGCGCCAGCAGCCAAGCCCAGGGAACTTACAATGAGCAGTTCTTC
>once|TRBJ2-3|TRBV5-4|.
CASSLKTGVSTDTQYF
TGTGCCAGCAGCTTGAAGACTGGCGTGAGCACAGATACGCAGTATTTT
>.|TRBJ2-1|TRBV4-2|.
CASSHRDRGGAYEQFF
TGTGCCAGCAGCCATCGGGATAGGGGGGGGGCCTATGAGCAGTTCTTC
>.|TRBJ1-2|TRBV9|.
CASGRAIETDYGYTF
TGTGCCAGCGGACGAGCGATCGAGACAGACTATGGCTACACCTTC
>.|TRBJ2-5|TRBV5-1|TRBD2
CASSLAGGPETQYF
TGCGCCAGCAGCTTGGCGGGGGGGCCAGAGACCCAGTACTTC
>few|TRBJ2-3|TRBV7-2|TRBD1
CASSPDRGARTQYF
TGTGCCAGCAGCCCAGACAGGGGGGCCCGTACGCAGTATTTT
>.|TRBJ1-1|TRBV11-2|.
CASSLDHGGGFRTFF
TGTGCCAGCAGCTTAGATCACGGGGGAGGGTTTAGGACTTTCTTT
>.|TRBJ2-1|TRBV30|TRBD2
CACKLAGGPYNEQFF
TGTGCCTGCAAACTAGCGGGAGGACCTTACAATGAGCAGTTCTTC
>few|TRBJ1-5|TRBV11-2|TRBD1
CASSHGTVNQPQHF
TGTGCCAGCAGCCACGGGACAGTTAATCAGCCCCAGCATTTT